The subject of this entry is one T cell receptor beta chain. This clonotype was found many times. There is no known antigen for this receptor. No clone much larger than this one lies a single base away; base qualities are absent. Libraries were prepared through multiplex PCR. Sequencer: Illumina HiSeq 4000. TCR beta libraries were built with iRepertoire HTBI primers and Arm-PCR amplification of CDR3 regions. Before sequencing, the PCR products underwent gel purification. For the original study's pipeline: A total of around 59 TRBV and some 15 TRBJ segments were identified across samples and were used for gene usage analysis of CDR3 amino acid clonotypes. COPE and FqMerger were used to merge filtered high-quality paired reads into contigs. BLAST was used to align contigs to the IMGT TRBV, TRBD and TRBJ reference genes, and CDR3 was defined following IMGT. Clonotypes above 0.1% frequency were classified as highly expanded clones. Shannon entropy served as the measure of repertoire diversity, while the Gini coefficient captured V-J evenness. Clonotypes shared by more than one individual were considered public. In TCRdb, the public reads were trimmed at Q25 with fastp and aligned with MiXCR, with productive beta chains retained. Every entry covers one CDR3 protein and lists the most common genes and DNA from its rows. TCRdb, rather than the study authors, made the V and J calls. The sample has approximately 440,000 distinct CDR3 sequences on record, roughly 15% of them singletons. Jointly, the top ten make up 12% of the sample.

The time point tag for this specimen amounts to: newly diagnosed GD, antithyroid drugs for less than 3 months. For both TCR sequencing and RNA sequencing, RNA was extracted from PBMCs using TRIzol. The diagnosis of Graves' disease followed American Thyroid Association guidelines. Recruitment of patients was carried out at an endocrinology department in Xi'an, China. Each patient gave about 8.1 milliliters of peripheral blood, collected in an EDTA anticoagulant tube. Ficoll Paque Plus density gradient separation was used to isolate PBMCs, and no additional T cell sorting was done. RNA quality was checked with an Agilent 2100 Bioanalyzer and agarose gel, and concentration with a NanoDrop 2000. The entry originates in a study of regulatory T cells in long-lasting Graves disease listed by TCRdb under 2021. Regarding the research as a whole: In the newly diagnosed Graves' disease group, patients had been taking antithyroid drugs for less than 3 months. A total of around 35 samples underwent TCR sequencing, from 13 patients with persistent Graves' disease and 20 or so patients with newly diagnosed Graves' disease. Persistent Graves' disease patients were compared with newly diagnosed Graves' disease patients by peripheral blood TCR sequencing and RNA sequencing. The study was registered as a clinical trial and conducted in China. Overall study results and their limits: TRBV28, TRBJ1-2 and TRBJ2-5 were preferentially used in persistent disease, while TRBV20-1 and TRBJ2-1 were favored in newly diagnosed disease. Only peripheral blood was studied, because thyroid tissue, the primary lesion, was inaccessible. Patients with persistent disease shared more public clonotypes (around 2,500) than newly diagnosed patients did (approximately 1,000). Persistent Graves' disease patients showed lower TCR Shannon entropy and fewer highly expanded clones than newly diagnosed patients, suggesting clonal expansion. Only the TCR beta chain was sequenced and analyzed. The small sample size was acknowledged by the authors as a limitation that may reduce accuracy.

V and J are truncated by 6 bases and 1 base respectively, leaving an intervening sequence of 9 bases. The CDR3 has 13 amino acids, counting the end cysteine and phenylalanine. Only the CDR3 region is kept as DNA, spanning 39 bases read in frame from base 1. These same data were also listed under a study on T cells in Graves' hyperthyroidism and ophthalmopathy. That second report states: A patient counted as having stable Graves' hyperthyroidism if no progression to ophthalmopathy occurred over 18 months of follow-up. The hyperthyroidism patients were between 18 and 65 years old and newly diagnosed, with a disease duration of less than 2 months. The study excluded patients with uncontrolled infections, other autoimmune diseases, pregnancy or lactation. Diagnoses were based on clinical symptoms, serum thyroxine and TRAb, thyroid ultrasound and orbital computed tomography. A first-round RT-PCR of the TCR CDR3 used the HTBI primer set with the Qiagen OneStep RT-PCR kit. Most expanded thyroid clonotypes (frequency above 0.001) were also detected in blood, suggesting blood repertoires may reflect thyroid immune responses. A 13 V-J signature model separated ophthalmopathy from stable hyperthyroidism, with about 88% sensitivity and roughly 81% specificity in cross-validation and 80%/75% in testing. During validation, the model predicted progression to ophthalmopathy a median of approximately 6.5 months ahead of onset, with more than 60% sensitivity and around 72% specificity. A discovery cohort of 95 to 100 patients, 43 with Graves' ophthalmopathy and fewer than 65 with stable Graves' hyperthyroidism, was used to find distinguishing TCR V-J signatures. Prospective prediction of ophthalmopathy was tested in an independent validation cohort consisting of 18 hyperthyroidism patients and around 16 patients who later progressed to ophthalmopathy. The 90 to 100 discovery patients were randomly divided into training and test sets at a 7:3 ratio. Thyroid tissue and blood T-cell repertoires from six Graves' hyperthyroidism patients were also compared in the study. After blood sampling, hyperthyroidism patients were treated with methimazole at a starting dose of 30 mg daily, and ophthalmopathy patients were treated with high-dose intravenous methylprednisolone. A second multiplex PCR round built the libraries, followed by size selection and purification. Libraries were sequenced paired-end with 100 bp reads on an Illumina HiSeq2000. Raw data were processed with SOAPnuke, discarding reads with adapters, uncalled bases, mean Phred below 15, or no exact constant-primer or identifier match. High-quality paired reads were merged with COPE v1.2.5, and unique nucleotide sequences were defined as clonotypes. Clonotypes were aligned to IMGT TRBV, TRBD and TRBJ reference segments using MiTCR v1.1. Only V-J combinations with frequency above 0.0001, covering about 99% of repertoires, were analysed. The TCS score was defined as F50 (clonal expansion) divided by E x V (chaos), with BLOSUM62-based TCRdist calculated between CDR3 peptides within each V-J. Welch's t-statistics and random forest reduced some 510 V-J features to about 13, which were used in a naive Bayes classifier (R e1071). No statistical method was used to set the sample size in advance, and investigators knew the group allocation. The paper describes TCR Vbeta CDR3 sequencing of 140 or so peripheral blood samples, made up of 40 to 45 ophthalmopathy patients, more than 70 hyperthyroidism patients and 17 progressor patients.

The sequence was obtained from a man aged 35 to 55 with Graves disease. Donor details come from another sample of the same person, matched by shared clones. This specimen was peripheral blood mononuclear cells (PBMCs), taken at new diagnosis, from a patient treated with antithyroid drugs. The sequence joins TRBV12-3 or TRBV12-4 to TRBJ2-5, with no reliable assignment of the D segment. Read as DNA, the sequence is TGTGCCAGCAGAATGACGGGCCAAGAGACCCAGTACTTC. The encoded protein is CASRMTGQETQYF.